The entry below describes one T cell receptor (beta chain). These data belong to a study of T cells in Graves' hyperthyroidism and ophthalmopathy. The definition of stable Graves' hyperthyroidism was no ophthalmopathy progression within 18 months. Clinical symptoms, serum thyroxine, TRAb, thyroid ultrasound and orbital computed tomography established diagnosis. The CDR3 spans 12 residues. Trimming took off 6 bases at V and 7 bases at J, with 12 bases between the two ends. Germline CDR1 reads SEHNR; CDR2 reads FQNEAQ (reference sequence). Amplification yielded TCR beta CDR3 regions, with RNA transcripts as the source. First-round RT-PCR with HTBI primers amplified the TCR CDR3 region. TCRdb called the multiplex PCR reads again in MiXCR, with one record for every CDR3 protein. Of some 800,000 distinct CDR3 sequences listed, over 35% were seen once; the top ten hold about 9%.

The sequence derives from a man aged 18 to 30 with Graves' hyperthyroidism. The rearrangement joins TRBV7-9 to TRBJ2-5; no definite D call. Specimen: blood. The CDR3 sequence: CASRHQPGTQYF. The CDR3 DNA is TGTGCCAGCAGGCACCAACCCGGGACCCAGTACTTC. Looking up the rest from reference TRBV7-9 and TRBJ2-5 gives the full variable domain: DTGVSQNPRHKITKRGQNVTFRCDPISEHNRLYWYRQTLGQGPEFLTYFQNEAQLEKSRLLSDRFSAERPKGSFSTLEIQRTEQGDSAMYLCASRHQPGTQYFGPGTRLLVL.